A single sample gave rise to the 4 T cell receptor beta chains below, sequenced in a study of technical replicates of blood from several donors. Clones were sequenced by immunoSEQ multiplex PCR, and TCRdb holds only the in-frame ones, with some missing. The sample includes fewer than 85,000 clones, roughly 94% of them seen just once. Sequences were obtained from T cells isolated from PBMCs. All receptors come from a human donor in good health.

The CDR3 DNA follows: TGCGCCAGCAGCCCCCTTTTGGGGGGAGGGGAGCAGTTCTTC. It is translated as CASSPLLGGGEQFF. This sequence joins TRBV5-1 and TRBJ2-1; 7 bases match TRBD2. Germline lookup yields CDR1 SGHRS and CDR2 YFSETQ. The V and J ends lost 4 bases and 10 bases, in that order; junction bases with no gene match: 11. The CDR3 spans 14 residues.

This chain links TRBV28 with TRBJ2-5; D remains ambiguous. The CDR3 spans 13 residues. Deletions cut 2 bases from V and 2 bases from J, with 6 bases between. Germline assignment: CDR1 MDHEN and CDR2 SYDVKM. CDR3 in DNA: TGTGCCAGCAGTTTAGGCAGGCAAGAGACCCAGTACTTC. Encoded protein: CASSLGRQETQYF.

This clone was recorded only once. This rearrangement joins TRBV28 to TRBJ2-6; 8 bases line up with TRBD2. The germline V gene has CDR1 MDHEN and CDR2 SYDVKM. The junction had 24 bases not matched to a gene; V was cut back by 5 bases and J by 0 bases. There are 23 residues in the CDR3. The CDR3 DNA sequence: TGTGCCAGCAGTCCAGGCGGGGAAACTCTAGCGGGCGGGAGGATCTCTGGGGCCAACGTCCTGACTTTC. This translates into CASSPGGETLAGGRISGANVLTF. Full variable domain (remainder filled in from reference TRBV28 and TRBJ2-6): DVKVTQSSRYLVKRTGEKVFLECVQDMDHENMFWYRQDPGLGLRLIYFSYDVKMKEKGDIPEGYSVSREKKERFSLILESASTNQTSMYLCASSPGGETLAGGRISGANVLTFGAGSRLTVL.

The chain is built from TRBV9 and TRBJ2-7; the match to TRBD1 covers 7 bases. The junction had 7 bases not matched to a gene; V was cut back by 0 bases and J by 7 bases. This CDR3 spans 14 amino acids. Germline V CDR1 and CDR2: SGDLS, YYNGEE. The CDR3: CASSVALQGYEQYF. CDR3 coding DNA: TGTGCCAGCAGCGTAGCGTTACAGGGGTATGAGCAGTACTTC.